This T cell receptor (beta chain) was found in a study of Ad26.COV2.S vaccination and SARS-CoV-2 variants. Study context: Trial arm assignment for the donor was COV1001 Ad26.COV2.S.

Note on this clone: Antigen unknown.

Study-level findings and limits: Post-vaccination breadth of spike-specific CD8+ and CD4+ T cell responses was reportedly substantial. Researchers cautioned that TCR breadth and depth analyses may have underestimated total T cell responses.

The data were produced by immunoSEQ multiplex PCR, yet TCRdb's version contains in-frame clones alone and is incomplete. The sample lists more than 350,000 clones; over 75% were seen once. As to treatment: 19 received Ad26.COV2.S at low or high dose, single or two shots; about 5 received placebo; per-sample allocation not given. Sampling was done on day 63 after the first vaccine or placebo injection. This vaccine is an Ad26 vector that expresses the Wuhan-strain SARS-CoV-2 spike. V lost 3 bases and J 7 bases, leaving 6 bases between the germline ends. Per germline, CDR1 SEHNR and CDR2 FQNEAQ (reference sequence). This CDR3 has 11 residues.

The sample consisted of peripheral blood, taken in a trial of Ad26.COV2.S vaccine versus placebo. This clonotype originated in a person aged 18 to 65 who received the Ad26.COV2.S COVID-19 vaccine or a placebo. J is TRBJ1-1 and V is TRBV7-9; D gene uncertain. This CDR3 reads CASSFASEAFF. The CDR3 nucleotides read TGTGCCAGCAGCTTTGCGAGTGAAGCTTTCTTT.